The 27 T cell receptor beta chains in this list originate from one sample, sequenced in a study of shared clonotypes between healthy human individuals. Produced via immunoSEQ multiplex PCR; TCRdb's table is partial and in-frame only. Among 2 million to 2.5 million clones, roughly 93% were seen once, and the ten largest hold 0.35% to 0.5%. Sequencing was done on a sample of naive CD4+ T cells from PBMCs. Sample subset: CD45RA+ positively selected. These receptors were taken from a man in his late teens or twenties in good health. Some clones in this sample may be carry-over from other donors' samples.

The chain links TRBV27 to TRBJ1-4, with 7 bases identical to TRBD1. The CDR3 covers 15 residues. V was clipped by 4 bases and J by 10 bases; unmatched bases: 12. Per germline, CDR1 MNHEY and CDR2 SMNVEV (reference sequence). The CDR3: CASSSNRGRWGKLFF. The DNA of the CDR3 is TGTGCCAGCAGTTCGAACAGGGGCCGTTGGGGAAAACTGTTTTTT.

The chain recombines TRBV4-1 with TRBJ2-5, with 9 bases identical to TRBD1. With 3 bases clipped from V and 6 bases from J, the junction kept 5 bases outside the gene matches. Per the germline V gene, CDR1 is MGHRA and CDR2 is YSYEKL. The CDR3 totals 14 residues. CDR3: CASSQGGQGKTQYF. The CDR3 DNA follows: TGCGCCAGCAGCCAGGGGGGACAGGGAAAGACCCAGTACTTC.

This clone is a singleton in its sample. The chain is built from TRBV7-2 and TRBJ2-7, with 7 bases lining up with TRBD2. CDR3 length equals 15 residues. The germline CDR1 and CDR2 sequences are SGHTA and FQGNSA. V was pared by 0 bases and J by 5 bases, with 7 bases of the junction left unmatched. CDR3 region: CASSLAGRENDEQYF. CDR3 coding DNA: TGTGCCAGCAGCTTAGCTGGGCGGGAGAACGACGAGCAGTACTTC.

The genes are TRBV4-2 and TRBJ2-1; TRBD2 matches at 7 bases. CDR1 and CDR2 (germline): LGHNA, YNFKEQ. This CDR3 is 16 amino acids long. Trimming took 4 bases from V and 9 from J; bases not matched to a gene: 15. The CDR3 is CASSREASGITGEQFF. The DNA for the CDR3 is TGTGCCAGCAGCCGCGAGGCTAGCGGAATAACAGGTGAGCAGTTCTTC.

On this clone: The sample has other DNA sequences that encode this CDR3 too. The chain joins TRBV4-1 to TRBJ2-7; unclear D gene. V dropped 0 bases and J dropped 7 bases, with 10 bases sitting between them. CDR3 size: 13 residues. The germline V gene encodes CDR1 MGHRA and CDR2 YSYEKL. CDR3 loop: CASSQDPGREQYF. The DNA for the CDR3 is TGCGCCAGCAGCCAAGATCCCGGTCGGGAGCAGTACTTC.

This chain links TRBV6-1 with TRBJ1-2; D is unclear. The CDR3 has 14 amino acids. From germline, CDR1 is MNHNS and CDR2 SASEGT. Trimming took 2 bases from V and 8 from J, leaving 15 bases between them. CDR3 sequence (DNA): TGTGCCAGCAGTGAAAAGTCGGCCGGGAGAGGCTACACCTTC. It is translated as CASSEKSAGRGYTF.

This sequence joins TRBV5-4 and TRBJ2-7, with a possible D match to TRBD1 (6 bases). Germline-derived CDR1 and CDR2 are SGHNT and YYREEE (reference sequence). The CDR3 totals 12 residues. V was cut by 8 bases and J by 2 bases, with 11 bases left in between. The CDR3 bases are TGTGCCAGGCTGGGACATCCCTACGAGCAGTACTTC. This translates into CARLGHPYEQYF.

DNA of the CDR3: TGTGCCAGCAGTGGGGACGGTTTGGGGTCACCCCTCCACTTT. This encodes CASSGDGLGSPLHF. This chain uses TRBV6-4 with TRBJ1-6, with D perhaps matching TRBD1 (5 bases). V was clipped by 4 bases and J by 10 bases, with 14 bases between them. CDR1 and CDR2 (germline): MRHNA, SNTAGT. The CDR3 spans 14 residues.

The rearrangement uses TRBV4-1 and TRBJ1-6; D call uncertain. Trimming left V 0 bases short and J 9 bases short, with 9 bases between. CDR1 and CDR2 (germline): MGHRA, YSYEKL. CDR3 length equals 14 residues. For the CDR3, the DNA is TGCGCCAGCAGCCAAGACCCGCTTCTTTCACCCCTCCACTTT. It encodes CASSQDPLLSPLHF.

The gene calls are TRBV4-2 and TRBJ1-1, with D perhaps matching TRBD1 (5 bases). V lost 1 base and J 4 bases, leaving 16 bases between the germline ends. The germline V gene encodes CDR1 LGHNA and CDR2 YNFKEQ. The CDR3 covers 16 residues. The CDR3 DNA is TGTGCCAGCAGCCAAGCAAGGGGAGGGTTGATCACTGAAGCTTTCTTT. Translating gives CASSQARGGLITEAFF.

The gene calls are TRBV14 and TRBJ2-1; 13 bases agree with TRBD2. The CDR3 has 15 residues. The V and J ends lost 4 bases and 6 bases, in that order; junction bases with no gene match: 3. Germline CDR1 is SGHDN and CDR2 is FVKESK. The CDR3 spells CASSPTSGRGNEQFF. In DNA, the CDR3 is TGTGCCAGCAGCCCTACTAGCGGGAGGGGCAATGAGCAGTTCTTC. Full variable domain (remainder filled in from reference TRBV14 and TRBJ2-1): EAGVTQFPSHSVIEKGQTVTLRCDPISGHDNLYWYRRVMGKEIKFLLHFVKESKQDESGMPNNRFLAERTGGTYSTLKVQPAELEDSGVYFCASSPTSGRGNEQFFGPGTRLTVL.

J is TRBJ2-7 and V is TRBV27; TRBD1 is a possible D gene (5 bases). Trimming took off 5 bases at V and 2 bases at J, with 10 bases between the two ends. There are 13 residues in the CDR3. The germline CDR1 and CDR2 sequences are MNHEY and SMNVEV (reference sequence). CDR3 residues: CASSPKGPYEQYF. In DNA, the CDR3 is TGTGCCAGCAGTCCAAAGGGGCCCTACGAGCAGTACTTC.

The CDR3 sequence: CASSAHMGGTEAFF. As DNA, the CDR3 is TGTGCCAGCAGTGCTCACATGGGTGGCACTGAAGCTTTCTTT. The chain couples TRBV28 to TRBJ1-1; unclear D gene. The V and J ends lost 5 bases and 4 bases respectively, with 14 bases between them. Germline V gene data show CDR1 as MDHEN and CDR2 as SYDVKM. This CDR3 has 14 amino acids.

As for this clone: No DNA is shown, since the ends of the CDR3 on it are uncertain; the CDR3 is the one TCRdb lists. The chain employs TRBV28 and TRBJ1-2; TRBD1 is taken as the D call from the table, unchecked against the DNA. The germline CDR1 and CDR2 sequences are MDHEN and SYDVKM. The CDR3 length is 14 residues, termini included. CDR3 sequence reads: CASSTSYRGDGYTF.

This clone was seen once. The V and J genes are TRBV5-1 and TRBJ2-3, with D perhaps TRBD2 (5 bases). Trimming cost V 5 bases and J 2 bases, with 12 bases left between them. The CDR3 is made up of 14 amino acids. Germline V gene sequence: CDR1 SGHRS, CDR2 YFSETQ. The CDR3 coding sequence is TGCGCCAGCAGTAAGGAGGTTGCCACAGATACGCAGTATTTT. Translated: CASSKEVATDTQYF.

V gene TRBV7-3 combines with J gene TRBJ1-1; the D is unclear. The CDR3 is made up of 14 amino acids. Germline V gives CDR1 SGHTA, CDR2 FQGTGA. Trimming removed 2 bases from V and 2 bases from J, with 9 bases in between. As DNA, the CDR3 is TGTGCCAGCAGCTTACTTTCGGGCAACACTGAAGCTTTCTTT. Amino acids: CASSLLSGNTEAFF.

The V and J genes are TRBV11-3 and TRBJ2-7, with D hard to call. This CDR3 region has 14 residues. In germline, CDR1 is SGHNT, CDR2 YENEEA. The V end was cut by 8 bases, the J end by 2 bases, with 16 bases between. CDR3 sequence (DNA): TGTGCCAGCCCCCTTAGCCGCACTCCCTACGAGCAGTACTTC. Its protein product is CASPLSRTPYEQYF. Combining the CDR3 with reference TRBV11-3 and TRBJ2-7 gives the whole variable domain EAGVVQSPRYKIIEKKQPVAFWCNPISGHNTLYWYLQNLGQGPELLIRYENEEAVDDSQLPKDRFSAERLKGVDSTLKIQPAELGDSAVYLCASPLSRTPYEQYFGPGTRLTVT.

The J gene is TRBJ2-7, the V gene TRBV2; D gene uncertain. The CDR3 is 14 amino acids. Germline CDR1 and CDR2: SNHLY and FYNNEI. Trimming left V 6 bases short and J 3 bases short, with 15 bases between. CDR3 bases: TGTGCCAGCAGGATCTCGCGGCAGGACTACGAGCAGTACTTC. Its protein product is CASRISRQDYEQYF.

The genes are TRBV28 and TRBJ2-7; 7 nucleotides match TRBD1. Per germline, CDR1 MDHEN and CDR2 SYDVKM. J gave up 5 bases and V 4 bases, and 8 bases lay outside the gene matches. The CDR3 consists of 14 residues. DNA for the CDR3: TGTGCCAGCAGTTCCCCGACAGGGACCCACGAGCAGTACTTC. Translation: CASSSPTGTHEQYF. Combining the CDR3 with reference TRBV28 and TRBJ2-7 gives the whole variable domain DVKVTQSSRYLVKRTGEKVFLECVQDMDHENMFWYRQDPGLGLRLIYFSYDVKMKEKGDIPEGYSVSREKKERFSLILESASTNQTSMYLCASSSPTGTHEQYFGPGTRLTVT.

In its sample, this clone was seen a few times. The sample has other DNA sequences that encode this CDR3 too. The rearrangement joins TRBV2 to TRBJ2-7; D gene unclear. The CDR3 has 10 residues. V lost 4 bases and J 7 bases, leaving 5 bases between the germline ends. Germline V gene sequence: CDR1 SNHLY, CDR2 FYNNEI. The CDR3 coding sequence is TGTGCCAGCAGTGTCAGGGAGCAGTACTTC. Translating gives CASSVREQYF.

The chain has TRBV4-1 and TRBJ2-7; possible D gene TRBD1, 6 bases. This CDR3 is 17 amino acids long. Per the germline V gene, CDR1 is MGHRA and CDR2 is YSYEKL. Trimming took 0 bases from V and 3 from J, leaving 18 bases between them. Written as DNA, the CDR3 is TGCGCCAGCAGCCAAGATCGAAGCTTCGGCAGGGGCTACGAGCAGTACTTC. Translation gives CASSQDRSFGRGYEQYF.

This clone was found once. This chain connects TRBV18 to TRBJ2-4; D possibly corresponds to TRBD2 (5 bases). Trimming removed 3 bases at V and 0 bases at J, with 15 bases between. The CDR3 contains 17 residues. Per germline, CDR1 KGHSH and CDR2 LQKENI. The CDR3 DNA is TGTGCCAGCTCACCCCCCCCGAGGGATCTAGCCAAAAACATTCAGTACTTC. It translates to CASSPPPRDLAKNIQYF.

The genes are TRBV7-6 and TRBJ2-7, with 10 positions matching TRBD2. With V trimmed by 1 base and J by 3 bases, 6 bases remained unmatched. The length of the CDR3 is 16 residues. CDR1 and CDR2 from the germline V gene are SGHVS and FNYEAQ. CDR3 nucleotide sequence: TGTGCCAGCAGCTTAGGGGCTAGCGGGAGTCACTACGAGCAGTACTTC. Its protein product is CASSLGASGSHYEQYF.

V and J are TRBV19 and TRBJ1-3, with 7 nucleotides matching TRBD1. Per germline, CDR1 LNHDA and CDR2 SQIVND (reference sequence). The CDR3 runs 18 residues. V lost 9 bases to trimming and J lost 0 bases; unmatched junction nucleotides: 17. This chain's CDR3 is CASTATGREVFSGNTIYF. In nucleotides, the CDR3 is TGTGCCAGCACTGCGACAGGGAGGGAGGTTTTCTCTGGAAACACCATATATTTT.

CDR3 loop: CASSLSQHTDTQYF. CDR3 nucleotide sequence: TGTGCCAGCAGCTTAAGCCAGCACACAGATACGCAGTATTTT. This chain links TRBV7-2 with TRBJ2-3; D unresolved. Trimming shortened V by 2 bases and J by 2 bases, and 8 bases separated the two germline ends. The CDR3 totals 14 residues. Germline loops: CDR1 SGHTA, CDR2 FQGNSA. The complete variable domain, with remaining parts taken from reference TRBV7-2 and TRBJ2-3, reads GAGVSQSPSNKVTEKGKDVELRCDPISGHTALYWYRQSLGQGLEFLIYFQGNSAPDKSGLPSDRFSAERTGGSVSTLTIQRTQQEDSAVYLCASSLSQHTDTQYFGPGTRLTVL.

CDR3 bases: TGTGCCAGCATCCCTAGCGGACAGGGGCGGGCTGAAGCTTTCTTT. Translation gives CASIPSGQGRAEAFF. This chain joins TRBV5-6 and TRBJ1-1; 9 positions match TRBD1. The CDR3 loop spans 15 amino acids. Per germline, CDR1 SGHDT and CDR2 YYEEEE. With 6 bases clipped from V and 6 bases from J, the junction kept 12 bases outside the gene matches.

The chain uses TRBV5-4 and TRBJ1-4; TRBD1 matches 7 bases. The CDR3 has 14 amino acids. With V trimmed by 2 bases and J by 6 bases, 4 bases remained unmatched. Germline loops: CDR1 SGHNT, CDR2 YYREEE (reference sequence). The CDR3 reads CASSFWQGDEKLFF. The CDR3 DNA sequence: TGTGCCAGCAGCTTTTGGCAGGGGGATGAAAAACTGTTTTTT.